This passage covers 30 T cell receptor beta chains from one sample sequenced in a study of read filtering for tumor transcriptome and immune sequencing. This library used about 360 ng RNA and molecular barcoded adaptors spanning alpha/delta and beta/gamma chains. TCRdb called the reads again in MiXCR, with one record for every CDR3 protein. The sample carries roughly 60,000 distinct CDR3 sequences, 20% to 25% recorded once. Input material: a population of CD138-negative cells sorted from bone marrow. The receptors derive from a donor at least 40 years old with multiple myeloma.

This clonotype was counted many times. The V gene is TRBV29-1, the J gene TRBJ2-2, with 8 bases aligning to TRBD2. The CDR3 runs to 14 residues. V lost 7 bases, J lost 7 bases, and 11 bases stayed unmatched. Germline CDR1 and CDR2: SQVTM and ANQGSEA. The DNA for the CDR3 is TGCAGCGCAAGTAGCGGGGTCGCTGTCGGGGAGCTGTTTTTT. Protein sequence: CSASSGVAVGELFF.

Concerning this clonotype: The missing conserved phenylalanine or tryptophan at the end of this CDR3 makes a read error likely. The J gene is TRBJ1-2, the V gene TRBV28, with TRBD1 as a possible D gene (5 bases). The CDR3 is 13 residues long. Germline-derived CDR1 and CDR2 are MDHEN and SYDVKM. V lost 3 bases and J 2 bases, leaving 7 bases between the germline ends. The DNA of the CDR3 is TGTGCCAGCAGTTTGAGACAGAACTATGGCTACACCCTC. Translated: CASSLRQNYGYTL.

In this sample, this clonotype turned up many times. V is TRBV20-1 and J is TRBJ1-6; D is ambiguous. The CDR3 contains 18 residues. V lost 3 bases to trimming and J lost 0 bases, with 18 bases between them. In germline, CDR1 is DFQATT, CDR2 SNEGSKA (reference sequence). CDR3 amino acids: CSASKSPPGSSYNSPLHF. The CDR3, as DNA: TGCAGTGCTAGCAAATCCCCCCCCGGCAGCTCCTATAATTCACCCCTCCACTTT.

About this clonotype itself: This may arise from a read error, as a much more abundant clone is one base away. The V and J genes are TRBV20-1 and TRBJ2-3; unclear D gene. Germline values: CDR1 DFQATT, CDR2 SNEGSKA (reference sequence). CDR3 length equals 13 residues. CDR3 protein: CSAPDPFTDMQYF. DNA for the CDR3: TGCAGTGCCCCGGACCCGTTTACAGATATGCAGTATTTT.

Remarks on this clonotype: A much larger clone differs from this one at a single base, so this may be a read error. This chain uses TRBV10-3 with TRBJ1-1, with D perhaps TRBD1 (5 bases). V lost 2 bases to trimming and J lost 2 bases, with 9 bases between them. Per the germline V gene, CDR1 is ENHRY and CDR2 is SYGVKD. The CDR3 extends over 14 amino acids. The CDR3 DNA sequence: TGTGCCATCAGTGAGACAGGTTGCAACACTGAAGCTTTCTTT. This sequence encodes CAISETGCNTEAFF.

The chain employs TRBV7-9 and TRBJ2-7, with D tentatively TRBD2 (5 bases). This CDR3 has 12 amino acids. Germline CDR1 is SEHNR and CDR2 is FQNEAQ (reference sequence). V lost 4 bases and J lost 5, with 9 bases in between. In nucleotides, the CDR3 is TGTGCCAGCAGCTCCGCCGGGAACGAGCAGTACTTC. It is translated as CASSSAGNEQYF.

With regard to this clonotype: This may arise from a read error, as a much more abundant clone is one base away. The chain employs TRBV28 and TRBJ1-5; a possible D gene is TRBD1 (5 bases). This CDR3 has 12 residues. Germline lookup yields CDR1 MDHEN and CDR2 SYDVKM. The CDR3 reads CGARAISQPQHF. The DNA of the CDR3 is TGCGGGGCCAGGGCAATCAGTCAGCCCCAGCATTTT.

Comment on this clonotype: A much bigger clone sits one base away, suggesting this may be a read error. The J gene is TRBJ1-4, the V gene TRBV5-1; no firm D call. The V end was cut by 6 bases, the J end by 0 bases, with 6 bases between. The CDR3 is 13 residues long. The germline V gene encodes CDR1 SGHRS and CDR2 YFSETQ. This CDR3 is CASKETTNEKLFF. In DNA form, the CDR3 reads TGCGCCAGCAAGGAAACAACTAATGAAAAACTGTTTTTT. The full variable domain, its missing parts supplied by reference TRBV5-1 and TRBJ1-4, is KAGVTQTPRYLIKTRGQQVTLSCSPISGHRSVSWYQQTPGQGLQFLFEYFSETQRNKGNFPGRFSGRQFSNSRSEMNVSTLELGDSALYLCASKETTNEKLFFGSGTQLSVL.

About this clonotype itself: It is likely a read error, because the conserved phenylalanine at the end of the CDR3 is missing. The V gene is TRBV9, the J gene TRBJ1-1; tentatively, D is TRBD1 (6 bases). Trimming cost V 4 bases and J 4 bases, with 14 bases left between them. Germline V lookup: CDR1 SGDLS, CDR2 YYNGEE. The CDR3 length is 14 residues. CDR3 loop: CASSPRGWVTEAFS. CDR3 bases: TGTGCCAGCAGCCCAAGGGGGTGGGTCACTGAAGCTTTCTCT.

The chain uses TRBV2 and TRBJ2-5; no clear D gene. Trimming shortened V by 3 bases and J by 4 bases, and 12 bases separated the two germline ends. The CDR3 has 14 amino acids. CDR1 and CDR2 from the germline V gene are SNHLY and FYNNEI. CDR3 region: CASSDRRFGETQYF. For the CDR3, the DNA is TGTGCCAGCAGTGATCGGAGATTCGGAGAGACCCAGTACTTC.

This clonotype was detected ten times or more. The J gene is TRBJ1-6, the V gene TRBV7-9; D is unclear. CDR1 and CDR2 from the germline V gene are SEHNR and FQNEAQ (reference sequence). V lost 8 bases to trimming and J lost 8 bases, with 16 bases between them. The length of the CDR3 is 14 residues. In nucleotides, the CDR3 is TGTGCCAGCGCCAAGGACTCTAGGGATTCACCCCTCCACTTT. Its translation: CASAKDSRDSPLHF.

V gene TRBV28 combines with J gene TRBJ1-5, with a weak D call TRBD1 (6 bases). Germline V gives CDR1 MDHEN, CDR2 SYDVKM. The CDR3 covers 15 residues. Trimming stripped 6 bases from V and 5 bases from J, with 17 bases between. The CDR3 DNA is TGTGCCAGCAGCCTATTACAGGGTTCTCATCAGCCCCAGCATTTT. This translates into CASSLLQGSHQPQHF.

As DNA, the CDR3 is TGTGCCAGTAGTCTTTGGGGGGAGACCCAGTACTTC. Translated: CASSLWGETQYF. The gene calls are TRBV19 and TRBJ2-5; either TRBD1 or TRBD2 may supply D (5 bases each). Trimming removed 5 bases at V and 5 bases at J, with 9 bases between. CDR1 and CDR2 from the germline V gene are LNHDA and SQIVND (reference sequence). This CDR3 region has 12 residues.

The chain joins TRBV5-1 to TRBJ2-2, with D perhaps matching TRBD2 (6 bases). Between the trimmed V and J ends, which lost 1 base and 5 bases, there was a span of 18 bases. The CDR3 has 17 residues. Per germline, CDR1 SGHRS and CDR2 YFSETQ. In DNA form, the CDR3 reads TGCGCCAGCAGCTTGCAACCCGGGACTCCCGATACCGGGGAGCTGTTTTTT. Translating it yields CASSLQPGTPDTGELFF.

This clonotype was observed at least ten times. The chain uses TRBV7-9 and TRBJ2-3; weak D call: TRBD2 (6 bases). V shed 5 bases and J shed 0 bases, with 12 bases lying between them. The CDR3 sequence is 15 residues long. Germline CDR1 is SEHNR and CDR2 is FQNEAQ (reference sequence). The CDR3 sequence: CASSGGISSTDTQYF. The CDR3 region has the DNA TGTGCCAGCAGCGGCGGGATTTCTAGCACAGATACGCAGTATTTT.

This clonotype was seen a few times. This sequence joins TRBV5-1 and TRBJ1-4; possible D gene TRBD1, 5 bases. CDR1 is SGHRS, CDR2 YFSETQ, per germline. V gave up 0 bases and J gave up 0 bases, with 15 bases separating them. The CDR3 is 18 amino acids. CDR3 in amino acids: CASSLARRGVATNEKLFF. CDR3 bases: TGCGCCAGCAGCTTGGCCCGACGGGGGGTGGCAACTAATGAAAAACTGTTTTTT. The full variable domain, rest sourced from reference TRBV5-1 and TRBJ1-4, is KAGVTQTPRYLIKTRGQQVTLSCSPISGHRSVSWYQQTPGQGLQFLFEYFSETQRNKGNFPGRFSGRQFSNSRSEMNVSTLELGDSALYLCASSLARRGVATNEKLFFGSGTQLSVL.

With respect to this clonotype: A much larger clone differs by one base, so this may be a read error. The chain carries TRBV29-1 and TRBJ2-3, with a possible D match to TRBD1 (7 bases). Trimming took off 7 bases at V and 3 bases at J, with 20 bases between the two ends. The CDR3 extends over 15 amino acids. The germline gives CDR1 SQVTM, CDR2 ANQGSEA. The CDR3 loop reads CSARTGEDWTDTQYF. The CDR3 DNA sequence: TGCAGCGCCCGTACAGGGGAGGATTGGACAGATACGCAGTATTTT.

In its sample, this clonotype was seen many times. This chain connects TRBV12-3 or TRBV12-4 to TRBJ1-5; 8 bases are a match to TRBD1. The CDR3 length is 15 residues. J lost 5 bases, V lost 5 bases, and 8 bases had no gene match. The CDR3 DNA is TGTGCCAGCAGTCCGGACAGGGCGGGATATCAGCCCCAGCATTTT. Translation gives CASSPDRAGYQPQHF.

This clonotype was recorded at least ten times. DNA for the CDR3: TGTGCCAGCAGTGAAACCCTGGGGGGAGGGCAAGAGACCCAGTACTTC. Translated, it gives CASSETLGGGQETQYF. This chain joins TRBV6-1 and TRBJ2-5, with 7 bases fitting TRBD2. The V gene's germline CDR1 is MNHNS and CDR2 SASEGT. V gave up 2 bases and J gave up 2 bases; unmatched junction bases: 8. The length of the CDR3 is 16 residues.

A few counts support this clonotype. The J gene is TRBJ2-3, the V gene TRBV12-3 or TRBV12-4; 8 bases map to TRBD2. CDR3 size: 16 residues. J lost 4 bases, V lost 5 bases, and 11 bases had no gene match. The CDR3 sequence is CASSPRGLVLADTQYF. Written as DNA, the CDR3 is TGTGCCAGCAGTCCTCGGGGACTAGTGTTAGCAGATACGCAGTATTTT.

The chain uses TRBV29-1 and TRBJ1-5; no clear D. The germline V and J ends were trimmed by 5 bases and 1 base, with 18 bases remaining between them. The CDR3 is 16 amino acids. Germline V gene data show CDR1 as SQVTM and CDR2 as ANQGSEA. The CDR3 DNA reads TGCAGCGTTAATACAGCCGGCAGTGGGAGCAATCAGCCCCAGCATTTT. This codes for CSVNTAGSGSNQPQHF.

The sample holds many counts of this clonotype. The chain is built from TRBV2 and TRBJ2-7; TRBD1 might be the D (5 bases). V lost 0 bases to trimming and J lost 5 bases, with 14 bases between them. CDR1 is SNHLY, CDR2 FYNNEI, per germline. The CDR3 is 15 residues long. The CDR3 DNA sequence: TGTGCCAGCAGTGAAGCGCGCAGGGTTATCGACGAGCAGTACTTC. As protein: CASSEARRVIDEQYF.

This clonotype was detected only a few times. The J gene is TRBJ2-7, the V gene TRBV28; tentative D call: TRBD2 (5 bases). Trimming left V 3 bases short and J 2 bases short, with 8 bases between. This CDR3 has 13 amino acids. Looked up from germline, CDR1 is MDHEN and CDR2 is SYDVKM. The DNA of the CDR3 is TGTGCCAGCAGTTTTGGGGAGACCTACGAGCAGTACTTC. Translation gives CASSFGETYEQYF.

This clonotype was counted a few times. V and J are TRBV7-9 and TRBJ2-3, with no clear D. The CDR3 covers 14 residues. Looked up from germline, CDR1 is SEHNR and CDR2 is FQNEAQ (reference sequence). Trimming pared 8 bases from V and 3 bases from J, leaving 15 bases between. Here the CDR3 reads CASGTRQVTDTQYF. CDR3 coding DNA: TGTGCCAGCGGTACGAGGCAAGTTACAGATACGCAGTATTTT.

This clonotype was picked up many times. The chain couples TRBV7-3 to TRBJ2-1; possibly TRBD1 for D (5 bases). Germline V gene sequence: CDR1 SGHTA, CDR2 FQGTGA. The V end lost 3 bases, the J end lost 9 bases, and 12 bases lay between the germline ends. The CDR3 extends over 13 amino acids. CDR3 in DNA: TGTGCCAGCAGCTTGCAGACTCAGGGTGAGCAGTTCTTC. Translated: CASSLQTQGEQFF.

Only a few counts were recorded for this clonotype. CDR3: CASSERGGKSGANVLTF. The CDR3 bases are TGTGCCAGCAGTGAGCGGGGGGGAAAATCTGGGGCCAACGTCCTGACTTTC. The chain has TRBV6-5 and TRBJ2-6; TRBD2 agrees at 10 bases. Germline trimming cut 5 bases from V and 1 base from J; bases unmatched to any gene: 5. Germline V gives CDR1 MNHEY, CDR2 SVGAGI. The length of the CDR3 is 17 residues.

At least ten counts were recorded for this clonotype. V and J are TRBV29-1 and TRBJ1-1, with D unresolved. Germline-derived CDR1 and CDR2 are SQVTM and ANQGSEA. The CDR3 extends over 13 amino acids. Trimming shortened V by 2 bases and J by 0 bases, and 7 bases separated the two germline ends. The CDR3 spells CSVERELNTEAFF. Written as DNA, the CDR3 is TGCAGCGTTGAACGGGAGCTGAACACTGAAGCTTTCTTT.

A remark on this clonotype: One end of the junction fails to match germline, which may point to a read error. The V and J genes are TRBV10-3 and TRBJ1-1; TRBD1 matches at 8 bases. Germline V gene data show CDR1 as ENHRY and CDR2 as SYGVKD. CDR3 size: 14 residues. The chain's CDR3 is CAIRGDRRSTEAFF. CDR3 DNA: TGCGCCATCAGGGGGGACAGGCGTAGCACTGAAGCTTTCTTT.

This clonotype was seen at least ten times. This sequence joins TRBV28 and TRBJ2-3, with 8 bases aligning to TRBD2. This CDR3 is 12 amino acids long. The junction had 1 base not matched to a gene; V was cut back by 10 bases and J by 1 base. Germline V CDR1 and CDR2: MDHEN, SYDVKM. This CDR3 is CATGGGTDTQYF. CDR3 sequence (DNA): TGTGCCACCGGGGGGGGCACAGATACGCAGTATTTT.

This clonotype was seen a handful of times. V usage is TRBV24-1 and J usage is TRBJ2-2; the D gene is possibly TRBD2 (5 bases). The CDR3 extends over 13 amino acids. Germline loops: CDR1 KGHDR, CDR2 SFDVKD. The V end lost 9 bases, the J end lost 6 bases, and 13 bases lay between the germline ends. CDR3 amino acids: CATEAYSAGELFF. In DNA, the CDR3 is TGTGCCACCGAAGCTTATAGCGCCGGGGAGCTGTTTTTT.